The 15 T cell receptor beta chains presented below share a single source sample, sequenced in a study of OX40 agonist ivuxolimab in advanced cancers. Libraries were constructed by the immunoSEQ multiplex PCR assay. In TCRdb, the immuneACCESS table is reduced to in-frame sequences with V and J assigned. These tables do not hold every clone; where another copy was compared, an unresolved V gene accounts for under half, and the others remain unexplained. This sample is represented by approximately 89,000 clones; about 83% of them were singletons. Around 0.52% of the sample is taken by the ten largest. The specimen was CD4+ or CD8+ T cells sorted from blood, collected in a trial of the OX40 agonist ivuxolimab. The receptors shown here come from an adult with an advanced solid tumor such as melanoma, head and neck, liver or kidney cancer.

V usage is TRBV7-3 and J usage is TRBJ2-1; D is unclear. This CDR3 is 16 amino acids long. V shed 2 bases and J shed 6 bases, with 17 bases lying between them. Germline V gives CDR1 SGHTA, CDR2 FQGTGA. CDR3 loop: CASSLSTRIKGNEQFF. In DNA, the CDR3 is TGTGCCAGCAGCTTATCCACTCGGATTAAGGGCAATGAGCAGTTCTTC. Full variable domain (missing parts from reference TRBV7-3 and TRBJ2-1): GAGVSQTPSNKVTEKGKYVELRCDPISGHTALYWYRQSLGQGPEFLIYFQGTGAADDSGLPNDRFFAVRPEGSVSTLKIQRTERGDSAVYLCASSLSTRIKGNEQFFGPGTRLTVL.

This chain's CDR3 is CASSFGESEQYF. DNA of the CDR3: TGCGCCAGCAGCTTCGGGGAGTCCGAGCAGTACTTC. The rearrangement uses TRBV5-1 and TRBJ2-7, with D tentatively TRBD2 (5 bases). The germline gives CDR1 SGHRS, CDR2 YFSETQ. The V end lost 2 bases, the J end lost 6 bases, and 9 bases lay between the germline ends. CDR3 length equals 12 residues.

The rearrangement joins TRBV6-6 to TRBJ1-1, with a tentative D call TRBD1 (6 bases). The germline CDR1 and CDR2 sequences are MNHNY and SVGAGI (reference sequence). The germline V and J ends were trimmed by 5 bases and 5 bases, with 12 bases remaining between them. The length of the CDR3 is 13 residues. The CDR3 DNA reads as TGTGCCAGCAGTCGCAGGGGTGGTACTGAAGCTTTCTTT. Its protein product is CASSRRGGTEAFF.

This chain connects TRBV28 to TRBJ1-1, with 7 positions matching TRBD1. The CDR3 spans 15 residues. Germline CDR1 and CDR2: MDHEN and SYDVKM. V was pared by 5 bases and J by 7 bases, with 13 bases of the junction left unmatched. The CDR3 sequence: CASSLQTGSRIEAFF. CDR3 nucleotide sequence: TGTGCCAGCAGTCTCCAGACAGGGTCGCGGATTGAAGCTTTCTTT.

This chain joins TRBV11-2 and TRBJ2-1; D might be TRBD1 or TRBD2, each matching 5 bases. Germline V gives CDR1 SGHAT, CDR2 FQNNGV. The CDR3 has 16 amino acids. V was trimmed by 1 base and J by 0 bases, leaving 10 bases between them. The CDR3 sequence: CASSLGGASSYNEQFF. CDR3 in DNA: TGTGCCAGCAGCTTAGGAGGGGCAAGCTCCTACAATGAGCAGTTCTTC.

The chain employs TRBV13 and TRBJ2-7; possible D gene TRBD2, 6 bases. CDR3 length equals 18 residues. Germline CDR1 PRHDT, CDR2 FYEKMQ (reference sequence). V lost 0 bases, J lost 2 bases, and 20 bases lay in between. The CDR3 here is CASSLGPPGVGGAYEQYF. The DNA of the CDR3 is TGTGCCAGCAGCTTAGGCCCCCCCGGGGTGGGGGGTGCCTACGAGCAGTACTTC.

The rearrangement joins TRBV6-1 to TRBJ2-5; TRBD1 or TRBD2 may be the D gene (5 bases each). CDR1 and CDR2 from the germline V gene are MNHNS and SASEGT. This CDR3 is built from 16 residues. Trimming pared 4 bases from V and 2 bases from J, leaving 17 bases between. CDR3 sequence reads: CASSGAGSALQETQYF. The CDR3 DNA follows: TGTGCCAGCAGTGGGGCAGGGAGCGCGCTTCAAGAGACCCAGTACTTC.

The chain joins TRBV5-1 to TRBJ1-3; D uncertain. Germline lookup yields CDR1 SGHRS and CDR2 YFSETQ. CDR3 length: 14 residues. V lost 4 bases, J lost 0 bases, and 8 bases lay in between. CDR3 bases: TGCGCCAGCAGCCTAGACACCTCTGGAAACACCATATATTTT. Protein sequence: CASSLDTSGNTIYF.

The chain links TRBV18 to TRBJ1-5, with D perhaps TRBD1 (5 bases). The CDR3 is made up of 15 amino acids. Germline CDR1 reads KGHSH; CDR2 reads LQKENI. Trimming cost V 3 bases and J 3 bases, with 12 bases left between them. The CDR3 loop reads CASSPSQGNNQPQHF. The CDR3 DNA follows: TGTGCCAGCTCACCGAGTCAGGGTAACAATCAGCCCCAGCATTTT.

This clone was detected only once. The chain uses TRBV10-3 and TRBJ2-5; possible D gene TRBD2, 5 bases. The tail of the sequence fits TRBJ2-7 better, so the J call may be wrong. CDR1 is ENHRY and CDR2 is SYGVKD in the germline V gene. The CDR3 runs 13 residues. The CDR3 DNA is TGTGCCATCAGTGAGAGAGGGACCTACGAGCAGTACTTC. As protein: CAISERGTYEQYF.

The chain carries TRBV11-3 and TRBJ2-2; possible D gene TRBD2, 6 bases. The germline V and J ends were trimmed by 5 bases and 4 bases, with 17 bases remaining between them. The CDR3 has 16 amino acids. The germline gives CDR1 SGHNT, CDR2 YENEEA. The CDR3 DNA is TGTGCCAGCAGCCCTCGGGGGAGTGTTGGCACCGGGGAGCTGTTTTTT. This encodes CASSPRGSVGTGELFF.

The chain links TRBV10-2 to TRBJ1-1; D perhaps matches TRBD1 (5 bases). V lost 5 bases, J lost 5 bases, and 15 bases lay in between. CDR1 WSHSY and CDR2 SAAADI come from the germline V gene. CDR3 length: 14 amino acids. The CDR3: CASSLGGWATEAFF. The CDR3 nucleotides are TGCGCCAGCAGTCTTGGGGGTTGGGCTACTGAAGCTTTCTTT.

This rearrangement joins TRBV10-3 to TRBJ1-4, with D hard to call. Per the germline V gene, CDR1 is ENHRY and CDR2 is SYGVKD. The V end was cut by 1 base, the J end by 0 bases, with 9 bases between. The CDR3 length is 16 residues. CDR3 protein: CAISEYGQSTNEKLFF. The CDR3 DNA reads TGTGCCATCAGTGAGTATGGGCAGTCAACTAATGAAAAACTGTTTTTT.

J is TRBJ1-5 and V is TRBV2; the D is unclear. This CDR3 is built from 15 residues. Germline V gives CDR1 SNHLY, CDR2 FYNNEI. V was pared by 3 bases and J by 0 bases, with 9 bases between. CDR3 in amino acids: CASSEGDYSNQPQHF. In nucleotides, the CDR3 is TGTGCCAGCAGTGAGGGAGATTATAGCAATCAGCCCCAGCATTTT. The full variable domain, rest sourced from reference TRBV2 and TRBJ1-5, is EPEVTQTPSHQVTQMGQEVILRCVPISNHLYFYWYRQILGQKVEFLVSFYNNEISEKSEIFDDQFSVERPDGSNFTLKIRSTKLEDSAMYFCASSEGDYSNQPQHFGDGTRLSIL.

The chain carries TRBV11-3 and TRBJ2-3, with D perhaps TRBD1 (5 bases). The CDR3 length is 14 residues. V shed 6 bases and J shed 3 bases, with 13 bases lying between them. Germline V gene data show CDR1 as SGHNT and CDR2 as YENEEA. The CDR3 DNA follows: TGTGCCAGCAGTTCAGGGTATCAGACAGATACGCAGTATTTT. Residues: CASSSGYQTDTQYF.